This TCR beta chain came from a study of blood T cell repertoires in COVID-19. Study-level background: The study drew acute and convalescent COVID-19 samples from the United States, Italy and Spain. T cells, B-cell-depleted T cells, or PBMCs provided the cDNA or gDNA that served as material.

Methods used by the authors: Scientists estimated how many nucleated cells there were by amplifying reference gene primers. Produced via immunoSEQ multiplex PCR; TCRdb's table is partial and in-frame only. The D gene and trimming were derived from the DNA, and the V and J assignments and clone size from that table. The sample lists fewer than 15,000 clones; about 78% were seen once. This TCR was sampled from a human donor in a cohort sampled during active COVID-19. Sequences were obtained from peripheral blood.

CDR3 DNA sequence: TGTGCCAGCAGCTTTGGGACAGGGAATTCACCCCTCCACTTT. Amino acids: CASSFGTGNSPLHF. The J gene is TRBJ1-6, the V gene TRBV5-5, with 9 nucleotides matching TRBD1. The ends lost 2 bases at V and 7 bases at J; junction bases unmatched: 1. The germline CDR1 and CDR2 sequences are SGHKS and YYEKEE (reference sequence). This CDR3 is built from 14 residues.